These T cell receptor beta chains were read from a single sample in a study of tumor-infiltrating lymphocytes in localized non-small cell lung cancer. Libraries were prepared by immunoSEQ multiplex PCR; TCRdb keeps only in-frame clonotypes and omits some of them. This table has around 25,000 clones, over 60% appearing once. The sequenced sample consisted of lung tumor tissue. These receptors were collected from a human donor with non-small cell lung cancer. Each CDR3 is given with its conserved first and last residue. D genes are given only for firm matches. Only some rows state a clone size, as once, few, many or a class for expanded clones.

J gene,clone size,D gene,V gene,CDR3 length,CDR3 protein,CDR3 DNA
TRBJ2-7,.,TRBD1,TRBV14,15,CASSLLLQGIYEQYF,TGTGCCAGCAGCCTCCTTTTACAGGGGATATACGAGCAGTACTTC
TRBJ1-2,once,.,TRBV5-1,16,CASSLDVGTTSYGYTF,TGCGCCAGCAGCTTGGACGTCGGGACGACATCCTATGGCTACACCTTC
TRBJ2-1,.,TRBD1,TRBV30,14,CAWKMTGSYNEQFF,TGTGCCTGGAAGATGACAGGGTCCTACAATGAGCAGTTCTTC
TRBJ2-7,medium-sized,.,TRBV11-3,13,CASSPIAQFEQYF,TGTGCCAGCAGCCCCATCGCGCAGTTCGAGCAGTACTTC
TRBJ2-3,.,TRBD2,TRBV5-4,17,CASSHGGSGGWADTQYF,TGTGCCAGCAGCCACGGCGGTAGCGGGGGATGGGCAGATACGCAGTATTTT
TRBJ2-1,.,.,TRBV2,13,CASSEPGVNEQFF,TGTGCCAGCAGTGAACCCGGGGTCAATGAGCAGTTCTTC
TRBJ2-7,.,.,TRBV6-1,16,CASSEGAGLGSREQYF,TGTGCCAGCAGTGAAGGGGCAGGACTCGGATCTCGCGAGCAGTACTTC
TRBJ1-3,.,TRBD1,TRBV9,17,CASSVGRQGAGGNTIYF,TGTGCCAGCAGCGTAGGTAGACAGGGGGCAGGAGGAAACACCATATATTTT
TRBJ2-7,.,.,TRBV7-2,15,CASSHEAGATYEQYF,TGTGCCAGCAGCCACGAGGCGGGGGCGACCTACGAGCAGTACTTC
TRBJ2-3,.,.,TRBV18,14,CASSRPGEADTQYF,TGTGCCAGCTCACGCCCTGGAGAGGCAGATACGCAGTATTTT
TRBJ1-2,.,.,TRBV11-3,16,CASSHRTGSLNYGYTF,TGTGCCAGCAGCCATCGTACGGGATCCCTTAACTATGGCTACACCTTC
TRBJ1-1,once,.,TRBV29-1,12,CSVDVQSTEAFF,TGCAGCGTTGACGTACAGAGTACTGAAGCTTTCTTT
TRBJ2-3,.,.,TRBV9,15,CASSERGGGRDTQYF,TGTGCCAGCAGCGAGAGGGGGGGCGGAAGAGATACGCAGTATTTT
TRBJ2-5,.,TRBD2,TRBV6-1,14,CASSEATAGGTQYF,TGTGCCAGCAGTGAAGCGACAGCGGGGGGGACCCAGTACTTC
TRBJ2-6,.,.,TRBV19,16,CASSIYEVSGANVLTF,TGTGCCAGTAGTATATATGAGGTCTCTGGGGCCAACGTCCTGACTTTC
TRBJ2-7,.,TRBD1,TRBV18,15,CASSPGQDEDYEQYF,TGTGCCAGCTCACCCGGACAGGACGAAGACTACGAGCAGTACTTC
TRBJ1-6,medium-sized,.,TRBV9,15,CASSRRDLENSPLHF,TGTGCCAGCAGCAGAAGGGACTTGGAAAATTCACCCCTCCACTTT
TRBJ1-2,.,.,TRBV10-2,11,CASSEGGGYTF,TGCGCCAGCAGTGAAGGGGGTGGCTACACCTTC
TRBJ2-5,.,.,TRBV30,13,CAWGLTGGETQYF,TGTGCCTGGGGGCTTACGGGCGGAGAGACCCAGTACTTC
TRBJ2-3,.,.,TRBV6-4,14,CASSPGDPEDTQYF,TGTGCCAGCAGTCCCGGGGACCCTGAAGATACGCAGTATTTT
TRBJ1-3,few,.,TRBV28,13,CAIMNTAGNTIYF,TGTGCCATTATGAATACCGCTGGAAACACCATATATTTT
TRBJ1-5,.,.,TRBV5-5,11,CASSLNQPQHF,TGTGCCAGCAGCTTGAATCAGCCCCAGCATTTT
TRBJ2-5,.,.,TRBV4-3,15,CASSQEIKDSIGQYF,TGCGCCAGCAGCCAAGAAATAAAGGACTCCATCGGGCAGTACTTC
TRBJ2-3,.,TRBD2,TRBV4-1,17,CASSQEIAGGVTDTQYF,TGCGCCAGCAGCCAAGAAATAGCGGGGGGGGTCACAGATACGCAGTATTTT
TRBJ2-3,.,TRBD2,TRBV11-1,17,CASSLGGSSGAQATQYF,TGTGCCAGCAGCTTAGGGGGTTCGAGCGGGGCCCAAGCTACGCAGTATTTT
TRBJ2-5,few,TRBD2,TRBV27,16,CASSFLAGGGKETQYF,TGTGCCAGCAGTTTCCTCGCGGGGGGTGGAAAGGAGACCCAGTACTTC
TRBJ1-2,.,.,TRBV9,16,CASSVGIQGAFRGYTF,TGTGCCAGCAGCGTAGGGATTCAGGGCGCCTTTAGGGGCTACACCTTC
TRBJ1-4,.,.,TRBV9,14,CASSAPAGNEKLFF,TGTGCCAGCAGCGCCCCGGCAGGGAATGAAAAACTGTTTTTT